A single sample gave rise to the 26 T cell receptor beta chains below, sequenced in a study of T-cell reconstitution after alpha-beta-depleted transplantation in children. Library preparation (for TCRbeta) was performed with unique molecular identifiers. TCRdb redid the calling of the PCR reads with MiXCR, one entry per CDR3 protein. The data hold 500,000 to 650,000 distinct CDR3 sequences, with about an eighth observed a single time. The starting material was PBMCs, mostly from graft donor cells, obtained 180 days after TCRalphabeta/CD19-depleted stem cell transplant. The source is a female patient between 2 and 15 years old who had a stem cell transplant for aplastic anemia, so the T cells may come from the graft donor.

This clonotype was seen only a few times. The J gene is TRBJ2-7, the V gene TRBV7-2, with 7 positions matching TRBD1. CDR1 is SGHTA and CDR2 is FQGNSA in the germline V gene. V lost 4 bases to trimming and J lost 6 bases; unmatched junction nucleotides: 6. This CDR3 spans 13 amino acids. CDR3 in DNA: TGTGCCAGCAGCTCGGACAGGACAGGCGAGCAGTACTTC. Translation gives CASSSDRTGEQYF.

This clonotype has more than one count but fewer than ten. This chain connects TRBV29-1 to TRBJ1-2, with 9 nucleotides matching TRBD1. Germline CDR1 reads SQVTM; CDR2 reads ANQGSEA. V was pared by 6 bases and J by 4 bases, with 3 bases of the junction left unmatched. The CDR3 consists of 12 residues. The CDR3: CSVGDRVYGYTF. In DNA, the CDR3 is TGCAGCGTCGGGGACAGGGTCTATGGCTACACCTTC.

This clonotype was seen a handful of times. The chain links TRBV12-3 or TRBV12-4 to TRBJ1-5; tentatively, D is TRBD1 (5 bases). The CDR3 consists of 15 residues. Trimming shortened V by 5 bases and J by 9 bases, and 20 bases separated the two germline ends. In DNA, the CDR3 is TGTGCCAGCAGTCCCTACCGGGACTCAGGTTCGCCCCAGCATTTT. Protein product: CASSPYRDSGSPQHF.

There are a few counts of this clonotype. For the CDR3, the DNA is TGTGCCAGCAGCCGACTAGCGGAGGGGAATGAGCAGTTCTTC. Its translation is CASSRLAEGNEQFF. The V gene is TRBV7-6, the J gene TRBJ2-1; TRBD2 matches 9 bases. V trimming: 5 bases; J trimming: 7 bases; junction bases outside the gene matches: 6. Per the germline V gene, CDR1 is SGHVS and CDR2 is FNYEAQ. This CDR3 comprises 14 residues.

This clonotype was seen repeatedly, ten times or more. The rearrangement links TRBV29-1 to TRBJ2-5, with TRBD2 matching 10 bases. V lost 4 bases to trimming and J lost 2 bases; unmatched junction nucleotides: 4. CDR3 length equals 14 residues. The V gene's germline CDR1 is SQVTM and CDR2 ANQGSEA. CDR3 in amino acids: CSVVGAGGQETQYF. The CDR3 coding sequence is TGCAGCGTTGTCGGAGCGGGAGGGCAAGAGACCCAGTACTTC.

At least ten counts were recorded for this clonotype. This chain joins TRBV30 and TRBJ2-5, with no clear D. Germline CDR1 GTSNPN, CDR2 SVGIG (reference sequence). Trimming took 1 base from V and 1 from J, leaving 7 bases between them. CDR3 length: 13 amino acids. The CDR3 coding sequence is TGTGCCTGGAGTGGGGTTACCCAAGAGACCCAGTACTTC. It yields the protein CAWSGVTQETQYF.

V usage is TRBV28 and J usage is TRBJ2-7, with 8 bases that match TRBD2. V trimming: 6 bases; J trimming: 1 base; junction bases outside the gene matches: 8. Germline values: CDR1 MDHEN, CDR2 SYDVKM. The CDR3 contains 15 residues. CDR3 in DNA: TGTGCCAGCAGGAGTAGCGGGACTGGATCCTACGAGCAGTACTTC. It is translated as CASRSSGTGSYEQYF.

This clonotype turned up a few times. The rearrangement uses TRBV21-1 and TRBJ2-1; whether TRBD1, the table's D call, matches the DNA was not checked. TRBV21-1 is a known pseudogene. This CDR3 has 16 amino acids. CDR3 residues: CASSTQVPSSYNEQFF. CDR3 DNA sequence: TGTGCCAGCAGCACTCAGGTCCCCAGCTCCTACAATGAGCAGTTCTTC.

Only a few counts were recorded for this clonotype. V is TRBV7-2 and J is TRBJ1-5, with D perhaps matching TRBD1 (5 bases). This CDR3 has 16 residues. CDR1 and CDR2 from the germline V gene are SGHTA and FQGNSA. Trimming stripped 1 base from V and 4 bases from J, with 14 bases between. CDR3 nucleotides: TGTGCCAGCAGCTTAGGAGGGGAAAGGGCAAATCAGCCCCAGCATTTT. Translated, it gives CASSLGGERANQPQHF.

A few counts support this clonotype. The CDR3 here is CASSPGDIDSYEQYF. The CDR3 nucleotides read TGCGCCAGCAGCCCTGGAGACATCGACTCCTACGAGCAGTACTTC. The gene calls are TRBV5-1 and TRBJ2-7; D remains unclear. With 4 bases removed from V and 0 bases from J, the gap between germline ends came to 14 bases. CDR1 and CDR2 from the germline V gene are SGHRS and YFSETQ. The CDR3 runs 15 residues.

This clonotype was counted ten times or more. The rearrangement joins TRBV12-3 or TRBV12-4 to TRBJ2-1, with D possibly being TRBD2 (5 bases). The CDR3 is 16 amino acids. V lost 5 bases, J lost 4 bases, and 18 bases lay in between. The CDR3 sequence: CASSPRRGAWYNEQFF. DNA for the CDR3: TGTGCCAGCAGTCCACGCCGGGGAGCGTGGTACAATGAGCAGTTCTTC.

The V gene is TRBV7-6, the J gene TRBJ2-2; no firm D call. Germline V gives CDR1 SGHVS, CDR2 FNYEAQ. This CDR3 is 17 amino acids long. Trimming took off 3 bases at V and 2 bases at J, with 16 bases between the two ends. CDR3 bases: TGTGCCAGCAGCTTGAGTCAGACCCCGTTTAACACCGGGGAGCTGTTTTTT. Protein product: CASSLSQTPFNTGELFF.

There are a few counts of this clonotype. This chain joins TRBV28 and TRBJ2-1; 9 nucleotides align to TRBD1. Per germline, CDR1 MDHEN and CDR2 SYDVKM. Trimming cost V 6 bases and J 4 bases; bases outside gene matches: 7. This CDR3 region has 15 residues. The CDR3 is CASRHDRGAYNEQFF. As DNA, the CDR3 is TGTGCCAGCAGACATGACAGGGGGGCGTACAATGAGCAGTTCTTC.

The sample holds many counts of this clonotype. This chain uses TRBV2 with TRBJ1-2; D uncertain. V gave up 7 bases and J gave up 5 bases, with 20 bases separating them. This CDR3 region has 15 residues. Germline CDR1 reads SNHLY; CDR2 reads FYNNEI. The CDR3 nucleotides are TGTGCCAGCAAGGAACGGATCCCCAAATTATATGGCTACACCTTC. The encoded protein is CASKERIPKLYGYTF.

A few counts support this clonotype. The chain carries TRBV2 and TRBJ2-3; perhaps D is TRBD1 or TRBD2 (5 bases each). The CDR3 contains 15 residues. The V and J ends lost 1 base and 9 bases respectively, with 17 bases between them. From germline, CDR1 is SNHLY and CDR2 FYNNEI. The DNA of the CDR3 is TGTGCCAGCAGTGAAGAGACGTTGAACTGGGGGACGCAGTATTTT. It specifies CASSEETLNWGTQYF. The full variable domain, rest sourced from reference TRBV2 and TRBJ2-3, is EPEVTQTPSHQVTQMGQEVILRCVPISNHLYFYWYRQILGQKVEFLVSFYNNEISEKSEIFDDQFSVERPDGSNFTLKIRSTKLEDSAMYFCASSEETLNWGTQYFGPGTRLTVL.

This clonotype was seen more than once but under ten times. The rearrangement uses TRBV5-1 and TRBJ2-5, with 8 bases matching TRBD1. V dropped 4 bases and J dropped 10; count of bases not matched to a gene: 6. This CDR3 is built from 12 residues. CDR1 and CDR2 from the germline V gene are SGHRS and YFSETQ. The CDR3 spells CASSMDRVDQYF. CDR3 bases: TGCGCCAGCAGCATGGACAGGGTGGACCAGTACTTC.

The rearrangement joins TRBV19 to TRBJ2-7; 9 bases line up with TRBD1. V shed 6 bases and J 2 bases; nucleotides not matched to a gene: 5. Germline V lookup: CDR1 LNHDA, CDR2 SQIVND (reference sequence). The CDR3 has 14 amino acids. The CDR3 protein is CASRRDRAPYEQYF. The CDR3 DNA reads TGTGCCAGTAGGCGGGACAGGGCGCCCTACGAGCAGTACTTC. The full variable domain, with the rest looked up from reference TRBV19 and TRBJ2-7, is DGGITQSPKYLFRKEGQNVTLSCEQNLNHDAMYWYRQDPGQGLRLIYYSQIVNDFQKGDIAEGYSVSREKKESFPLTVTSAQKNPTAFYLCASRRDRAPYEQYFGPGTRLTVT.

The chain carries TRBV12-3 or TRBV12-4 and TRBJ1-4, with 8 bases lining up with TRBD1. This CDR3 region has 15 residues. With V trimmed by 7 bases and J by 7 bases, 11 bases remained unmatched. The CDR3 coding sequence is TGTGCCAGCAACCTTCAGGGGGCGATGAGTGAAAAACTGTTTTTT. As protein: CASNLQGAMSEKLFF.

This clonotype was found a few times. The J gene is TRBJ1-2, the V gene TRBV6-5, with D uncertain. CDR3 length: 13 residues. Deletions cut 2 bases from V and 0 bases from J, with 4 bases between. Germline values: CDR1 MNHEY, CDR2 SVGAGI. Here the CDR3 reads CASSYAANYGYTF. CDR3 DNA sequence: TGTGCCAGCAGTTACGCAGCTAACTATGGCTACACCTTC.

This clonotype was picked up a small number of times. The chain combines TRBV7-2 with TRBJ2-5; tentative D call: TRBD2 (6 bases). The CDR3 is made up of 15 amino acids. The germline V gene has CDR1 SGHTA and CDR2 FQGNSA. Trimming took 5 bases from V and 0 from J, leaving 13 bases between them. CDR3 in amino acids: CASSRDFQYQETQYF. CDR3 nucleotide sequence: TGTGCCAGCAGCCGGGACTTCCAGTACCAAGAGACCCAGTACTTC. The whole variable domain, remainder taken from reference TRBV7-2 and TRBJ2-5, is GAGVSQSPSNKVTEKGKDVELRCDPISGHTALYWYRQSLGQGLEFLIYFQGNSAPDKSGLPSDRFSAERTGGSVSTLTIQRTQQEDSAVYLCASSRDFQYQETQYFGPGTRLLVL.

The chain employs TRBV28 and TRBJ1-5; D remains ambiguous. In germline, CDR1 is MDHEN, CDR2 SYDVKM. V lost 3 bases to trimming and J lost 4 bases, with 13 bases between them. CDR3 length equals 15 residues. The CDR3 nucleotides read TGTGCCAGCAGTTTGTACGATTCCCCGAATCAGCCCCAGCATTTT. It codes for CASSLYDSPNQPQHF. Full variable domain (rest looked up from reference TRBV28 and TRBJ1-5): DVKVTQSSRYLVKRTGEKVFLECVQDMDHENMFWYRQDPGLGLRLIYFSYDVKMKEKGDIPEGYSVSREKKERFSLILESASTNQTSMYLCASSLYDSPNQPQHFGDGTRLSIL.

This clonotype showed up just a few times. This chain links TRBV11-3 with TRBJ1-4; a possible D gene is TRBD1 (5 bases). This CDR3 spans 14 amino acids. Germline V gene lookup returns CDR1 SGHNT and CDR2 YENEEA. V dropped 4 bases and J dropped 8 bases, with 14 bases sitting between them. The CDR3 DNA reads TGTGCCAGCAGCTCTCGATTGGGGGGAGAAAAACTGTTTTTT. This gives the protein CASSSRLGGEKLFF.

This clonotype showed up just a few times. The rearrangement links TRBV29-1 to TRBJ1-6; TRBD1 might be the D (6 bases). Germline-derived CDR1 and CDR2 are SQVTM and ANQGSEA. The CDR3 extends over 13 amino acids. The V and J ends lost 6 bases and 5 bases respectively, with 11 bases between them. The CDR3 is CSVTDRDNSPLHF. For the CDR3, the DNA is TGCAGCGTGACGGACAGAGATAATTCACCCCTCCACTTT. Drawing the rest from reference TRBV29-1 and TRBJ1-6, the complete variable domain is SAVISQKPSRDICQRGTSLTIQCQVDSQVTMMFWYRQQPGQSLTLIATANQGSEATYESGFVIDKFPISRPNLTFSTLTVSNMSPEDSSIYLCSVTDRDNSPLHFGNGTRLTVT.

This chain joins TRBV12-3 or TRBV12-4 and TRBJ2-5; TRBD1 or TRBD2 may be the D gene (5 bases each). The CDR3 has 14 amino acids. Trimming removed 1 base at V and 5 bases at J, with 11 bases between. Here the CDR3 reads CASSLGGASETQYF. The CDR3 DNA reads TGTGCCAGCAGTTTAGGAGGGGCATCGGAGACCCAGTACTTC.

This clonotype was counted many times. The V gene is TRBV10-3, the J gene TRBJ2-1; 11 bases match TRBD1. Germline V gives CDR1 ENHRY, CDR2 SYGVKD. The V and J ends lost 2 bases and 4 bases, in that order; junction bases with no gene match: 10. CDR3 size: 18 residues. The CDR3: CAISEGQGALADYNEQFF. In DNA, the CDR3 is TGTGCCATCAGTGAGGGACAGGGGGCTCTAGCGGATTACAATGAGCAGTTCTTC.

This clonotype was picked up many times. V is TRBV9 and J is TRBJ2-1; unclear D gene. Germline CDR1 and CDR2: SGDLS and YYNGEE. V lost 1 base to trimming and J lost 3 bases, with 14 bases between them. The CDR3 contains 16 residues. CDR3 in DNA: TGTGCCAGCAGCGTACTTTGGGCTGGCAGCTACAATGAGCAGTTCTTC. Its translation: CASSVLWAGSYNEQFF.